What follows is one T cell receptor beta chain and its context. This clone appeared a few times. This clone's antigen is unknown. Per-nucleotide qualities are absent, and no much larger clonotype sits a single base away. The record originates from a study of PD-1 blockade in mismatch repair-deficient tumors (dated by TCRdb to about 2017). Notes on the research overall: Between late 2013 and 2016, the trial enrolled roughly 86 consecutive patients with roughly twelve types of mismatch repair-deficient cancer, all of whom had received prior treatment and were progressing. Tumor-associated T cell clones in the peripheral blood of patients responding to PD-1 blockade were tracked using deep sequencing of TCR CDR3 regions. Study-wide findings and limitations: After pembrolizumab, tumor-resident clones, which were often undetectable in blood before treatment, expanded rapidly and then contracted, generally ahead of radiologic responses.

Mismatch repair deficiency in every enrolled patient was established by polymerase chain reaction or immunohistochemistry. TCR sequencing was carried out for three patients who responded to pembrolizumab therapy. The phase II trial prospectively evaluated PD-1 blockade with pembrolizumab in advanced mismatch repair-deficient cancers, independent of tissue of origin. Peripheral blood T cell samples were collected serially, before PD-1 blockade began and at several time points afterward. Blood sampling times were expressed in weeks after the first pembrolizumab dose. Library preparation employed the immunoSEQ multiplex PCR assay. TCRdb limited this immuneACCESS table to in-frame rearrangements with V and J called. A share of clones is missing; checked studies link under half to unresolved V genes, and the rest is unexplained. The sample has approximately 120,000 clones on record, around 86% of them singletons. The ten largest clones take up roughly 13% of the sample.

From the cysteine up to the phenylalanine, the CDR3 has a length of 15 residues. This entry keeps only the CDR3 DNA: 45 bases, framed from base 1. The germline V gene yields SGHNT for CDR1 and YENEEA for CDR2. The junction shows trimming of 5 bases on V and 9 bases on J, and the gene matches do not reach 12 bases of it. The rearranged segments are TRBV11-3 and TRBJ2-2, with 7 bases aligning to TRBD1. The sequencing used peripheral blood, collected 44 weeks after starting pembrolizumab. The sequence was obtained from an adult with mismatch repair-deficient cancer. The DNA sequence is as follows: TGTGCCAGCAGCGTCGACAGGGTGGATTACCGGGAGCTGTTTTTT. Its protein product is CASSVDRVDYRELFF.